The rows below give T cell receptor beta chains drawn from one sample of a study of beta chain features in type 1 diabetes. Libraries were prepared by immunoSEQ multiplex PCR; TCRdb keeps only in-frame clonotypes and omits some of them. The table shows 150,000 to 190,000 clones, with 10% occurring only once. The specimen sequenced was central memory CD4+ T cells from blood. The receptors originated from a young man with type 1 diabetes. CDR3s include the opening cysteine and the closing phenylalanine or tryptophan. The D gene is left open where the match is weak. Clone size, where shown, is once, few, many, or a class for clones that have expanded.

clone_size j_call d_call v_call cdr3_aa cdr3_nt
NA TRBJ2-3 NA TRBV5-4 CASSHSGSSTDTQYF TGTGCCAGCAGCCATAGCGGAAGCTCCACAGATACGCAGTATTTT
NA TRBJ2-1 NA TRBV29-1 CSVADRTDNEQFF TGCAGCGTCGCCGACAGGACCGACAATGAGCAGTTCTTC
NA TRBJ2-2 NA TRBV6-5 CASSGQGTGELFF TGTGCCAGCAGTGGCCAGGGCACCGGGGAGCTGTTTTTT
NA TRBJ2-3 TRBD2 TRBV10-3 CAISDGTSGTDTQYF TGTGCCATCAGTGACGGGACTAGCGGCACAGATACGCAGTATTTT
few TRBJ2-1 TRBD2 TRBV5-1 CASSSGLAGINEQFF TGCGCCAGCAGCTCTGGACTAGCGGGAATCAATGAGCAGTTCTTC
few TRBJ1-1 NA TRBV5-4 CASSPGHANTEAFF TGTGCCAGCAGCCCGGGACATGCGAACACTGAAGCTTTCTTT
few TRBJ1-5 NA TRBV4-2 CASSHSPQFNQPQHF TGTGCCAGCAGCCACTCACCACAGTTCAATCAGCCCCAGCATTTT
NA TRBJ2-1 NA TRBV2 CASRNQAYNEQFF TGTGCCAGCCGGAATCAGGCTTACAATGAGCAGTTCTTC
NA TRBJ1-1 NA TRBV29-1 CSVSEGWGMNTEAFF TGCAGCGTTAGCGAGGGTTGGGGTATGAACACTGAAGCTTTCTTT
few TRBJ2-3 TRBD2 TRBV28 CASKLAGGPDTQYF TGTGCCAGCAAGCTAGCGGGAGGTCCAGATACGCAGTATTTT
NA TRBJ2-7 TRBD1 TRBV18 CASSSTGGSSMFEQYF TGTGCCAGCTCATCGACAGGGGGCTCATCGATGTTTGAGCAGTACTTC
few TRBJ2-7 TRBD2 TRBV29-1 CSVGGTSGRSEQYF TGCAGCGTTGGAGGGACTAGCGGGAGAAGCGAGCAGTACTTC
few TRBJ2-5 TRBD2 TRBV27 CASSPPLSGRGWETQYF TGTGCCAGCAGCCCTCCTCTTAGCGGGAGGGGCTGGGAGACCCAGTACTTC
NA TRBJ1-1 TRBD1 TRBV29-1 CSVKWGQGRSEAFF TGCAGCGTTAAGTGGGGACAGGGGCGGTCTGAAGCTTTCTTT
few TRBJ1-2 TRBD1 TRBV29-1 CSGTGTGNSGYTF TGCAGCGGAACCGGGACAGGGAACTCGGGCTACACCTTC
NA TRBJ2-7 TRBD2 TRBV5-1 CASSFLGGGSYEQYF TGCGCCAGCAGCTTCCTAGGCGGGGGATCCTACGAGCAGTACTTC
few TRBJ1-1 TRBD1 TRBV5-1 CASRQGQGEAFF TGCGCCAGCAGACAGGGACAGGGTGAAGCTTTCTTT
few TRBJ2-3 NA TRBV4-3 CASSQDIKDTQYF TGCGCCAGCAGCCAAGATATAAAAGATACGCAGTATTTT
NA TRBJ2-1 NA TRBV19 CASRDTYNEQFF TGTGCCAGCCGGGACACATACAATGAGCAGTTCTTC
NA TRBJ1-2 TRBD1 TRBV30 CAWHRQGRNYGYTF TGTGCCTGGCACCGACAGGGCCGTAACTATGGCTACACCTTC
few TRBJ2-6 NA TRBV28 CASSSPASSGANVLTF TGTGCCAGCAGTTCCCCAGCTAGCTCTGGGGCCAACGTCCTGACTTTC
NA TRBJ2-1 TRBD2 TRBV5-1 CASSPSGSPGNEQFF TGCGCCAGCAGCCCAAGCGGGAGTCCCGGGAATGAGCAGTTCTTC
NA TRBJ2-3 TRBD2 TRBV9 CASSPWGLAGSTDTQYF TGTGCCAGCAGCCCCTGGGGACTAGCGGGCTCCACAGATACGCAGTATTTT
few TRBJ2-5 NA TRBV30 CACAPGETQYF TGTGCCTGTGCTCCGGGGGAGACCCAGTACTTC
many TRBJ2-5 NA TRBV18 CASSPPMDSASDQETQYF TGTGCCAGCTCACCACCGATGGACTCTGCCTCGGACCAAGAGACCCAGTACTTC
few TRBJ2-1 TRBD2 TRBV15 CATSRDGTSGRNEQFF TGTGCCACCAGCAGAGATGGGACTAGCGGGAGGAATGAGCAGTTCTTC
few TRBJ1-1 NA TRBV15 CATSRTGFEAFF TGTGCCACCAGCAGAACGGGGTTTGAAGCTTTCTTT
NA TRBJ1-5 NA TRBV4-2 CASSQDSGSNQPQHF TGTGCCAGCAGCCAAGATTCGGGGAGCAATCAGCCCCAGCATTTT
NA TRBJ1-1 NA TRBV27 CASSQQGWSEAFF TGTGCCAGCAGCCAACAGGGTTGGTCTGAAGCTTTCTTT
many TRBJ2-3 TRBD1 TRBV29-1 CSVGTGTDTQYF TGCAGCGTTGGGACAGGGACAGATACGCAGTATTTT
NA TRBJ2-3 TRBD2 TRBV4-2 CASSQEREGDTQYF TGTGCCAGCAGCCAAGAACGGGAGGGAGATACGCAGTATTTT
NA TRBJ1-1 TRBD1 TRBV27 CASSLGTGKTEAFF TGTGCCAGCAGTTTAGGGACAGGGAAAACTGAAGCTTTCTTT
NA TRBJ1-2 NA TRBV20-1 CSASWQGGYTF TGCAGTGCTAGTTGGCAGGGTGGCTACACCTTC
NA TRBJ2-2 NA TRBV5-1 CASSSLANTGELFF TGCGCCAGCAGCTCACTAGCGAACACCGGGGAGCTGTTTTTT
NA TRBJ2-1 NA TRBV7-2 CASSLGPNGEQFF TGTGCCAGCAGCTTAGGGCCTAACGGGGAGCAGTTCTTC
NA TRBJ2-7 NA TRBV28 CASSLAGVSSYEQYF TGTGCCAGCAGTTTGGCAGGGGTTAGTAGCTACGAGCAGTACTTC
NA TRBJ1-4 NA TRBV5-1 CASSLGGSGEKLFF TGCGCCAGCAGCTTGGGAGGGAGTGGTGAAAAACTGTTTTTT
few TRBJ2-1 TRBD2 TRBV9 CASSVGGLAQLNEQFF TGTGCCAGCAGCGTTGGTGGACTAGCCCAACTCAATGAGCAGTTCTTC
few TRBJ2-2 TRBD1 TRBV29-1 CSVVGDRDTGELFF TGCAGCGTTGTTGGGGACAGGGACACCGGGGAGCTGTTTTTT
NA TRBJ1-1 NA TRBV7-2 CASSLDAGPNTEAFF TGTGCCAGCAGCTTAGATGCAGGTCCGAACACTGAAGCTTTCTTT
few TRBJ2-2 NA TRBV11-2 CASSFSVLGELFF TGTGCCAGCAGCTTTAGTGTCCTCGGGGAGCTGTTTTTT
few TRBJ2-1 NA TRBV6-4 CASSPEEGRSQFF TGTGCCAGCAGTCCCGAGGAGGGCCGCAGTCAGTTCTTC
few TRBJ1-2 NA TRBV28 CASSENYGYTF TGTGCCAGCAGCGAGAACTATGGCTACACCTTC
NA TRBJ1-5 NA TRBV19 CASRSRALSNQPQHF TGTGCCAGTAGATCCCGCGCACTTAGCAATCAGCCCCAGCATTTT
NA TRBJ2-1 TRBD2 TRBV9 CASSVASGSGRSNEQFF TGTGCCAGCAGCGTAGCTAGTGGTAGCGGGAGGTCAAATGAGCAGTTCTTC
NA TRBJ2-1 NA TRBV18 CASSPPSAQYNEQFF TGTGCCAGCTCACCACCATCGGCACAGTACAATGAGCAGTTCTTC
NA TRBJ1-2 NA TRBV5-1 CASSWGPTGNYGYTF TGCGCCAGCAGCTGGGGGCCGACAGGAAACTATGGCTACACCTTC
NA TRBJ2-4 TRBD2 TRBV18 CASSPNGGNIQYF TGTGCCAGCTCACCCAACGGGGGGAACATTCAGTACTTC
NA TRBJ1-2 NA TRBV28 CASSSGGARSYGYTF TGTGCCAGCAGTTCGGGGGGGGCGCGCAGCTATGGCTACACCTTC
NA TRBJ1-2 TRBD1 TRBV28 CASSLVTGGRDGYTF TGTGCCAGCAGTTTAGTGACAGGGGGTCGGGATGGCTACACCTTC
NA TRBJ1-3 TRBD1 TRBV9 CASSVEGAAGNTIYF TGTGCCAGCAGCGTAGAGGGGGCTGCTGGAAACACCATATATTTT
few TRBJ2-7 NA TRBV2 CASSLRGTHEQYF TGTGCCAGCAGCCTCAGGGGTACCCACGAGCAGTACTTC